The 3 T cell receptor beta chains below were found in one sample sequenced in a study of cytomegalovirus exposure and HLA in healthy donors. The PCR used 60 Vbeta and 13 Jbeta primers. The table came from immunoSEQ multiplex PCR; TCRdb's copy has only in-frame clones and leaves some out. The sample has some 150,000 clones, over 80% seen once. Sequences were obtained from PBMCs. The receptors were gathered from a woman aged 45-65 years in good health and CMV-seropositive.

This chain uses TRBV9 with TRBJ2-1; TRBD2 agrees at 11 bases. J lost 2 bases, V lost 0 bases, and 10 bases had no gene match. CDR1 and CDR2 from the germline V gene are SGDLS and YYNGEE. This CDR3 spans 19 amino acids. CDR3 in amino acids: CASSVALTSGGGTYNEQFF. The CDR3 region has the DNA TGTGCCAGCAGCGTAGCCCTAACTAGCGGGGGAGGGACCTACAATGAGCAGTTCTTC.

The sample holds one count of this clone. CDR3 residues: CASSQEWQTGGYTF. The DNA of the CDR3 is TGCGCCAGCAGCCAAGAATGGCAGACTGGAGGCTACACCTTC. V and J are TRBV4-3 and TRBJ1-2; D is uncertain. The CDR3 contains 14 residues. V was pared by 0 bases and J by 8 bases, with 13 bases between. CDR1 is LGHNA, CDR2 YSLEER, per germline.

The CDR3 nucleotides are TGCAGCGGACGGGAGGGGGCTGCTGGCTACACCTTC. Amino acids: CSGREGAAGYTF. The rearrangement links TRBV29-1 to TRBJ1-2, with 7 bases matching TRBD1. The CDR3 contains 12 residues. Trimming took 7 bases from V and 7 from J; bases not matched to a gene: 9. CDR1 is SQVTM and CDR2 is ANQGSEA in the germline V gene.